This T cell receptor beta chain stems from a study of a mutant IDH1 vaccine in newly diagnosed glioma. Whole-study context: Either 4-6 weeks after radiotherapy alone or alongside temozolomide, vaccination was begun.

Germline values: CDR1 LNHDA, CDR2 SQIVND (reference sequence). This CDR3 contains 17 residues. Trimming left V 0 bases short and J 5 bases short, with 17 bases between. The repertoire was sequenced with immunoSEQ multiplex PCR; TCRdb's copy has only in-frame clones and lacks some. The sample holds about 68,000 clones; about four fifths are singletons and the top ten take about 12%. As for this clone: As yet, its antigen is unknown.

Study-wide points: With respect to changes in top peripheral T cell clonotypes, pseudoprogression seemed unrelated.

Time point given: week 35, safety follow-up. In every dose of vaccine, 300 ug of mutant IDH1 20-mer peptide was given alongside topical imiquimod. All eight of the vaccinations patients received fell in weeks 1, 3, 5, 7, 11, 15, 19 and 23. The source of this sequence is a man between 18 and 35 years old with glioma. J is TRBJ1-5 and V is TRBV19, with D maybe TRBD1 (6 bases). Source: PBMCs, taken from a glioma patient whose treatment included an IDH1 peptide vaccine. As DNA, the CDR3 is TGTGCCAGTAGTATAGATGGTCCGGGGGCTGTCTATCAGCCCCAGCATTTT. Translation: CASSIDGPGAVYQPQHF. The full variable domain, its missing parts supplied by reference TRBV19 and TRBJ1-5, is DGGITQSPKYLFRKEGQNVTLSCEQNLNHDAMYWYRQDPGQGLRLIYYSQIVNDFQKGDIAEGYSVSREKKESFPLTVTSAQKNPTAFYLCASSIDGPGAVYQPQHFGDGTRLSIL.